This T cell receptor (beta chain) was captured by sequencing in a study of shared clonotypes between healthy human individuals. The table came from immunoSEQ multiplex PCR; TCRdb's copy has only in-frame clones and leaves some out. The sample shows fewer than 1.4 million clones, around 78% of them seen only once. Deletions cut 0 bases from V and 4 bases from J, with 10 bases between. This CDR3 is built from 14 residues. Germline V gene sequence: CDR1 GTSNPN, CDR2 SVGIG (reference sequence). This clonotype was sampled from a man younger than 30 in good health. Some clones in this sample may be carry-over from other donors' samples. Material for sequencing was memory CD4+ T cells from PBMCs. Subset here: CD45RA-negative fraction. This chain connects TRBV30 to TRBJ1-3; no definite D call. The CDR3 here is CAWSVGSLGNTIYF. CDR3 nucleotides: TGTGCCTGGAGTGTCGGGAGCCTCGGAAACACCATATATTTT.